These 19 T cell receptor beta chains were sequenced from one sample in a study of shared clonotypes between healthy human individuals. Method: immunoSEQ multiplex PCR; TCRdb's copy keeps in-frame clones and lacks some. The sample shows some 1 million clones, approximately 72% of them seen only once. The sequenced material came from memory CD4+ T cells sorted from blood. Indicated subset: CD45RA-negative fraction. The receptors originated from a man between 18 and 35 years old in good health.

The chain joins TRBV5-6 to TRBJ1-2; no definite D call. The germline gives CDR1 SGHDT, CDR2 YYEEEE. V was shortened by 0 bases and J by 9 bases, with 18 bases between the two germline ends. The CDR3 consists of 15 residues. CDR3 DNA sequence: TGTGCCAGCAGCTTGGAGCACAGTATGCTTAGAAGCTACACCTTC. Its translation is CASSLEHSMLRSYTF.

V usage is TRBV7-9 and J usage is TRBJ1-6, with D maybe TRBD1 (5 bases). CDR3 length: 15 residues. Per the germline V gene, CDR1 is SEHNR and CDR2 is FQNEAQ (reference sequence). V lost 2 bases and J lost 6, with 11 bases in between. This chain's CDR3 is CASSLRDGVNSPLHF. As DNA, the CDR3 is TGTGCCAGCAGCTTAAGGGACGGGGTTAATTCACCCCTCCACTTT.

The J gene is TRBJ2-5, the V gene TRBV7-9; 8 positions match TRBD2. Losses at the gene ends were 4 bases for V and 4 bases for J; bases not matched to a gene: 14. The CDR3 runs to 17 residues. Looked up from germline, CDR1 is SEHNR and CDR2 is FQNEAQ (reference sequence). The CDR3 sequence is CASSYSGSGKKRETQYF. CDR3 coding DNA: TGTGCCAGCAGCTACTCGGGTAGCGGGAAGAAACGAGAGACCCAGTACTTC.

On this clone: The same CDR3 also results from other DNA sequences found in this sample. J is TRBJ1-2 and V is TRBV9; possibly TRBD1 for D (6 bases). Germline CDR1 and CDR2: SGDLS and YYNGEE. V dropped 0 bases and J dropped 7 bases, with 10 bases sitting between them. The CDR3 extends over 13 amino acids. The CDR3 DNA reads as TGTGCCAGCAGCGTAGAGGGGGTTAGTGGCTACACCTTC. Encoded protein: CASSVEGVSGYTF.

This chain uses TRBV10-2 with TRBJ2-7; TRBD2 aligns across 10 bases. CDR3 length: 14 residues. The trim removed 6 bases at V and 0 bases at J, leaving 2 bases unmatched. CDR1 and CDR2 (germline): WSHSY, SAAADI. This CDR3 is CASRGLADSYEQYF. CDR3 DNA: TGCGCCAGCAGAGGACTAGCGGACTCCTACGAGCAGTACTTC.

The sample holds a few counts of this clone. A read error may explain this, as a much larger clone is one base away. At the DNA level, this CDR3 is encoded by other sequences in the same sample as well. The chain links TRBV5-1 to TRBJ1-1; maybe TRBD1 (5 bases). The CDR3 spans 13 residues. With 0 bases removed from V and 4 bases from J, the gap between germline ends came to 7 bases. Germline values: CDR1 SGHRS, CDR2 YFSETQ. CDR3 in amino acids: CASSLGGPTEAFF. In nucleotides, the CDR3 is TGCGCCAGCAGCTTGGGGGGCCCCACTGAAGCTTTCTTT.

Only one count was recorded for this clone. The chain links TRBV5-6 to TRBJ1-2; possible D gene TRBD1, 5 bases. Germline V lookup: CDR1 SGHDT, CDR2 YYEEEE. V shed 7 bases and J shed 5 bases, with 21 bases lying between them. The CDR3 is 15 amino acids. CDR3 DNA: TGTGCCAGCCCTCCTTATATAGGGGCTGGATATGGCTACACCTTC. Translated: CASPPYIGAGYGYTF.

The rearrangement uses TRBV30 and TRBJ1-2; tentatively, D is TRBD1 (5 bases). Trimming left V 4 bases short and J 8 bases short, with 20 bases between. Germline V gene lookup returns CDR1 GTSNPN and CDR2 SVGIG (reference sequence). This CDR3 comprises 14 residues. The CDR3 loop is CAWTDPGTKGGYTF. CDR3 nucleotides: TGTGCCTGGACCGACCCGGGGACCAAAGGCGGCTACACCTTC.

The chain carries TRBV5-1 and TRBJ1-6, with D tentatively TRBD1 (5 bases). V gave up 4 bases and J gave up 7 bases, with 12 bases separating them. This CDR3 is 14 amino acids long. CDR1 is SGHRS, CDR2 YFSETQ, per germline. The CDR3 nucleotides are TGCGCCAGCAGCCGAGGGGACGGGAATTCACCCCTCCACTTT. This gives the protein CASSRGDGNSPLHF. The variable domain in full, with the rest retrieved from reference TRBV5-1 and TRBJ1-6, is KAGVTQTPRYLIKTRGQQVTLSCSPISGHRSVSWYQQTPGQGLQFLFEYFSETQRNKGNFPGRFSGRQFSNSRSEMNVSTLELGDSALYLCASSRGDGNSPLHFGNGTRLTVT.

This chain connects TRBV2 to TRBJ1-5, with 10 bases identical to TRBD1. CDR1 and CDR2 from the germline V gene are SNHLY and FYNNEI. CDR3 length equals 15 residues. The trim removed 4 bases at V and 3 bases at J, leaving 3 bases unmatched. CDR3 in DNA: TGTGCCAGCAGTGGACAGGGGGCTAACAATCAGCCCCAGCATTTT. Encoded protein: CASSGQGANNQPQHF. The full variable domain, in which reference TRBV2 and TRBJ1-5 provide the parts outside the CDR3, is EPEVTQTPSHQVTQMGQEVILRCVPISNHLYFYWYRQILGQKVEFLVSFYNNEISEKSEIFDDQFSVERPDGSNFTLKIRSTKLEDSAMYFCASSGQGANNQPQHFGDGTRLSIL.

CDR3 sequence reads: CAWKGRISEKLFF. CDR3 DNA: TGTGCCTGGAAAGGACGAATTAGTGAAAAACTGTTTTTT. This chain links TRBV30 with TRBJ1-4, with no clear D. CDR1 is GTSNPN, CDR2 SVGIG, per germline (reference sequence). Trimming shortened V by 4 bases and J by 7 bases, and 13 bases separated the two germline ends. The CDR3 is 13 amino acids.

CDR3 coding DNA: TGCAGCGTTCGGGTTATGAACACTGAAGCTTTCTTT. Its translation is CSVRVMNTEAFF. The V gene is TRBV29-1, the J gene TRBJ1-1; D uncertain. The CDR3 is made up of 12 amino acids. Germline V CDR1 and CDR2: SQVTM, ANQGSEA. V gave up 5 bases and J gave up 0 bases, with 7 bases separating them.

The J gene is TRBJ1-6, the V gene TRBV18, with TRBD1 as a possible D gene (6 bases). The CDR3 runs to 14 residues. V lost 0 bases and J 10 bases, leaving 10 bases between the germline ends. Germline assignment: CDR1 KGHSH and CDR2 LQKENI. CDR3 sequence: CASSPPNRESPLHF. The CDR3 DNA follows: TGTGCCAGCTCACCACCGAACAGGGAATCACCCCTCCACTTT.

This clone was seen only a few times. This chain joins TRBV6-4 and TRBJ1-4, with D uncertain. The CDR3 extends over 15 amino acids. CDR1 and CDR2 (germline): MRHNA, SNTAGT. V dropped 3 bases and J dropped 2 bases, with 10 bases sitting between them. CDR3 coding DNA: TGTGCCAGCAGTGAAACGGCAGGTACTAATGAAAAACTGTTTTTT. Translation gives CASSETAGTNEKLFF.

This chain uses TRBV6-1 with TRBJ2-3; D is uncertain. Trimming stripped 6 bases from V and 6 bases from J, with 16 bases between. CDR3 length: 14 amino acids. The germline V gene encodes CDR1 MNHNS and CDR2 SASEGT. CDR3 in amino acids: CASSLQGLEDTQYF. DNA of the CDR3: TGTGCCAGCAGCCTACAAGGCTTGGAGGATACGCAGTATTTT.

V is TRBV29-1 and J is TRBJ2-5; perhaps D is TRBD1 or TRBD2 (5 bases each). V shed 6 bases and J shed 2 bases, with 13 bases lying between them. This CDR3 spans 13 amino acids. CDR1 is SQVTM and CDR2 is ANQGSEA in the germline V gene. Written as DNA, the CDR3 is TGCAGCGTCCACCGGGGCGGACAAGAGACCCAGTACTTC. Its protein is CSVHRGGQETQYF.

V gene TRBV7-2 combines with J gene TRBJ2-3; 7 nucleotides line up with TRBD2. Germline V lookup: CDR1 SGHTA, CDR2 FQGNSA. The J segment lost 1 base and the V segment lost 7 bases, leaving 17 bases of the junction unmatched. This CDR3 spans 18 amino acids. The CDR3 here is CASTLRLNSGSGTDTQYF. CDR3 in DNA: TGTGCCAGCACCCTCCGACTAAATAGCGGGTCAGGCACAGATACGCAGTATTTT.

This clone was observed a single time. CDR3 DNA: TGTGCCAGCAGGGCAGGGGATTATAATTCACCCCTCCACTTT. Translating gives CASRAGDYNSPLHF. V usage is TRBV6-4 and J usage is TRBJ1-6; possibly TRBD1 for D (6 bases). The CDR3 covers 14 residues. Trimming took 6 bases from V and 4 from J, leaving 10 bases between them. Germline V gives CDR1 MRHNA, CDR2 SNTAGT.

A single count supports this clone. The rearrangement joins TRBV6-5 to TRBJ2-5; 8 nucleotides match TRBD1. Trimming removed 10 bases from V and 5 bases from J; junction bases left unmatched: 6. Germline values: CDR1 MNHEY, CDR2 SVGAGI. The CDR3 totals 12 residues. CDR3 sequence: CATSGGRETQYF. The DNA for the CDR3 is TGTGCCACCTCAGGGGGCCGGGAGACCCAGTACTTC.